The source of this T cell receptor (beta chain) is a study of T cells in women clearing cervical HPV infection. In the study overall: Donors had HPV16-related CIN3 or worse; 2 had invasive cancer.

Germline V gives CDR1 LNHDA, CDR2 SQIVND (reference sequence). The CDR3 length is 13 residues. Trimming took 9 bases from V and 6 from J; bases not matched to a gene: 10. Regarding this clone: The CDR3 end lies 3 residues beyond the end of the read and is filled in from the germline J gene.

Libraries were prepared by immunoSEQ multiplex PCR; TCRdb keeps only in-frame clonotypes and omits some of them. This specimen shows roughly 23,000 clones; the ten leading clones hold under 10%. Sequenced input: blood buffy coat. The sequence was collected from a woman aged 18-69 years with a cervical HPV16 infection that either progressed to CIN3+ or cleared (not recorded which). The chain is built from TRBV19 and TRBJ1-2; 7 nucleotides match TRBD1. The DNA read from the CDR3 is TGTGCCAGCGAGACAGGGCGATTTAATGGC. It yields the protein CASETGRFNG. The full CDR3 reads CASETGRFNGYTF.